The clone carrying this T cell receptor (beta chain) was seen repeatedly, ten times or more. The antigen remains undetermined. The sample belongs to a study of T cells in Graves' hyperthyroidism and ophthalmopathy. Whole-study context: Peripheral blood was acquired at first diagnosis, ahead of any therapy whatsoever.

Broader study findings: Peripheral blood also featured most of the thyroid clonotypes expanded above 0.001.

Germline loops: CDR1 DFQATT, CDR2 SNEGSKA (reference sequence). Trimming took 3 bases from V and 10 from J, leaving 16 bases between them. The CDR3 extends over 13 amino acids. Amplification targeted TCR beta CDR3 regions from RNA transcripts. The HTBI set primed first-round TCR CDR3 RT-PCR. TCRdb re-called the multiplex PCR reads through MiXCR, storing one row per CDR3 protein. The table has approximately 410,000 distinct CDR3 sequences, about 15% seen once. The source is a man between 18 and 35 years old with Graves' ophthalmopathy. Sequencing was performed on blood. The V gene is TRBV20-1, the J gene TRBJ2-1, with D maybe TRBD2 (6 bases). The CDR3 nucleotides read TGCAGTGCTAGGGCAGCATTGGCGGGAGAGCAGTTCTTC. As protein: CSARAALAGEQFF.